This T cell receptor (beta chain) was sequenced in a study of OX40 agonist ivuxolimab in advanced cancers. Regarding the study in general: Ivuxolimab was a fully human IgG2 agonistic monoclonal antibody targeting the costimulatory receptor OX40 (CD134). Intravenous ivuxolimab was administered to patients every 2 weeks at six dose levels: 0.01, 0.1, 0.3, 1.5, 3 and 10 mg/kg. Of the approximately 50 patients in dose escalation, 19 had hepatocellular carcinoma, roughly 15 had melanoma, 9 had renal cell carcinoma and 9 had head and neck cancer. The dose-escalation cohort was about 87% male with a mean age of 60 years, ranging from roughly 20 to 80. Patients were allowed to have had prior anti-PD-1, anti-PD-L1 or anti-CTLA-4 therapy, and 40% to 45% of the dose-escalation patients had been treated with checkpoint inhibitors. Partial responses occurred in three dose-escalation patients: two with cutaneous melanoma and one with hepatocellular carcinoma. Peripheral TCRbeta sequencing aimed to test whether ivuxolimab altered TCR sequence diversity and caused clonal T-cell expansion. The paper covers the monotherapy dose-escalation part of the phase I ivuxolimab trial, which included N of about 56 patients.

Patients with a history of autoimmune disease or receiving systemic immunosuppression were excluded from the trial. Peripheral blood for TCR sequencing was drawn from every dose cohort at baseline, at cycle 4 day 1 and at cycle 7 day 1. Samples were obtained from an open-label, multicenter, first-in-human phase I dose-escalation trial of ivuxolimab. The trial enrolled adults with locally advanced or metastatic head and neck squamous cell, hepatocellular, melanoma or renal cell carcinoma. Before TCR sequencing, CD4+ T cells and CD8+ T cells were sorted from peripheral blood as separate populations. To sequence the TCRbeta CDR3 region, genomic DNA was isolated from the sorted cells. The immunoSEQ Assay was used for sequencing of TCRbeta CDR3 regions. TCRdb mirrors the immuneACCESS table, restricted to in-frame sequences. Some clones are absent from its copies; in checked studies, under half trace to an unresolved V gene, and the reason for the others is unknown. Across this sample there are 50,000 to 65,000 clones, with approximately 88% seen only once. About 2.3% of the sample is taken by the ten largest.

Study-wide conclusions, independent of this receptor: After ivuxolimab, expanded clones were on average more numerous among CD8+ T cells than among CD4+ T cells. At doses from 0.1 to 3.0 mg/kg, clonal expansion was seen in both CD4+ and CD8+ blood T cells between baseline and week 6. Low levels of normalized T-cell clonal expansion were also seen in some patients who did not respond. In partial responders in the 0.1-3.0 mg/kg groups, normalized peripheral clonal expansion was found to be among the lowest, especially among CD8+ T cells. The antigen specificity of the peripheral T cells that underwent clonal expansion was not determined.

Based on the germline V gene, the CDR1 and CDR2 sequences are SGHTA and FQGNSA. The CDR3 contains 13 residues, cysteine and phenylalanine counted. Here the CDR3 DNA is all that survives: 39 bases in frame from base 1. Compared with germline, V lacks 4 bases and J lacks 6 bases; bases without a gene match: 2. This clone has only one observation. This receptor's antigen is unknown. No base quality information exists; no much larger clone differs at one position. This receptor chain uses TRBV7-2 and TRBJ1-5; 8 bases in the junction line up with TRBD1. The receptor was isolated from an adult with an advanced solid tumor such as melanoma, head and neck, liver or kidney cancer. Sequencing used CD4+ or CD8+ T cells sorted from blood, obtained in a trial of the OX40 agonist ivuxolimab. The sequence in DNA is TGTGCCAGCAGCTACACAGGGGGTCAGCCCCAGCATTTT. It translates as CASSYTGGQPQHF.